The 14 T cell receptor beta chains below come from one sample, sequenced in a study of sequential checkpoint blockade in melanoma. The table came from immunoSEQ multiplex PCR; TCRdb's copy has only in-frame clones and leaves some out. Found here are under 20,000 clones, under 85% of them singletons; the top ten hold 4.8%. Treatment of the sample: randomized to nivolumab then ipilimumab (arm A) or the reverse (arm B). The specimen comprised tumor tissue (inferred from file names), sampled from a patient given nivolumab and ipilimumab in sequence. The receptors originated from a human donor with melanoma.

V and J are TRBV11-3 and TRBJ2-5; no definite D call. The CDR3 is 14 residues long. Germline-derived CDR1 and CDR2 are SGHNT and YENEEA. Trimming removed 5 bases at V and 2 bases at J, with 12 bases between. The DNA for the CDR3 is TGTGCCAGCAGCCGAGCTGCAATACAAGAGACCCAGTACTTC. Translated: CASSRAAIQETQYF.

The chain has TRBV9 and TRBJ2-5; 12 nucleotides line up with TRBD2. Germline CDR1 and CDR2: SGDLS and YYNGEE. The CDR3 length is 16 residues. V gave up 2 bases and J gave up 3 bases; unmatched junction bases: 5. CDR3 bases: TGTGCCAGCAGCGTCCTAGCGGGGGGGATCAAAGAGACCCAGTACTTC. Translation: CASSVLAGGIKETQYF.

J is TRBJ2-1 and V is TRBV6-1; D not certain. This CDR3 comprises 12 residues. The germline V gene encodes CDR1 MNHNS and CDR2 SASEGT. The V end was cut by 1 base, the J end by 13 bases, with 11 bases between. CDR3 DNA sequence: TGTGCCAGCAGTGAAGGTGGAGTCACTCAGTTCTTC. It is translated as CASSEGGVTQFF.

This clone was seen a single time. The V call is TRBV18, the J call TRBJ2-3; a weak D match, TRBD2 (6 bases). Per the germline V gene, CDR1 is KGHSH and CDR2 is LQKENI. The ends were cut back, 3 bases at V and 5 bases at J, with 15 bases in the middle. The CDR3 covers 15 residues. CDR3 amino acids: CASSPGTPGGDTQYF. In DNA, the CDR3 is TGTGCCAGCTCACCGGGGACCCCCGGGGGAGATACGCAGTATTTT.

This clone was counted only a few times. One junction end disagrees with the germline gene, perhaps due to a read error. J is TRBJ2-2 and V is TRBV7-6; D possibly matches TRBD1 or TRBD2 (5 bases each). Germline V gene data show CDR1 as SGHVS and CDR2 as FNYEAQ. The CDR3 extends over 17 amino acids. DNA for the CDR3: TGTGCTAGCAGCTGGGGTCGAGGGCAGGGGAACACCGGGGAGCTGTTTTTT. This sequence encodes CASSWGRGQGNTGELFF.

In regard to this clone: One end of the junction does not line up with germline, which may come from a read error. The chain has TRBV19 and TRBJ2-4; TRBD2 matches at 12 bases. Germline V gives CDR1 LNHDA, CDR2 SQIVND (reference sequence). The CDR3 length is 16 residues. CDR3: CASTHSSGRATNIQYF. The CDR3 coding sequence is TGTGCCAGTACCCACTCTAGCGGGAGGGCCACAAACATTCAGTACTTC.

As for this clone: The junction departs from germline at one end; a sequencing error may be responsible. A base was left unread or ambiguous, and X is written for its residue. The V call is TRBV30, the J call TRBJ2-5, with D possibly TRBD1 on 5 matching bases. The CDR3 is made up of 12 amino acids. Germline assignment: CDR1 GTSNPN and CDR2 SVGIG (reference sequence). The CDR3 DNA is TGTGCCYGGAGTGGGGCCCCAGAGACCCAGTACTTC. This codes for CAXSGAPETQYF.

The gene calls are TRBV18 and TRBJ2-7; TRBD1 might be the D (6 bases). Germline CDR1 and CDR2: KGHSH and LQKENI. The CDR3 sequence is 15 residues long. The V gene lost 5 bases and the J gene lost 1 base, with 15 bases spanning the gap. The CDR3 DNA sequence: TGTGCCAGCTCAGATTCCGGGACACCTTCCTACGAGCAGTACTTC. Translation gives CASSDSGTPSYEQYF.

V usage is TRBV11-3 and J usage is TRBJ1-4; no clear D gene. Germline V gene data show CDR1 as SGHNT and CDR2 as YENEEA. With 4 bases removed from V and 0 bases from J, the gap between germline ends came to 12 bases. The CDR3 length is 16 residues. The CDR3 DNA reads as TGTGCCAGCAGCTCGCAGAGGAAGGCAACTAATGAAAAACTGTTTTTT. It codes for CASSSQRKATNEKLFF.

This rearrangement joins TRBV15 to TRBJ1-5; 8 positions match TRBD1. In germline, CDR1 is LNHNV, CDR2 YYDKDF (reference sequence). The V segment lost 3 bases and the J segment 7 bases; nucleotides outside the gene matches: 5. This CDR3 comprises 14 residues. The CDR3 loop reads CATSRDRAGQPQHF. For the CDR3, the DNA is TGTGCCACCAGCAGGGACAGGGCTGGGCAGCCCCAGCATTTT.

V gene TRBV7-6 combines with J gene TRBJ2-3; 8 nucleotides match TRBD2. Losses at the gene ends were 5 bases for V and 4 bases for J; bases not matched to a gene: 8. This CDR3 spans 15 amino acids. CDR1 and CDR2 (germline): SGHVS, FNYEAQ. The CDR3, as DNA: TGTGCCAGCAGCCCCAGCGGGGGTAGGGCAGATACGCAGTATTTT. Translation gives CASSPSGGRADTQYF. Based on the CDR3 plus reference TRBV7-6 and TRBJ2-3, the full variable domain is GAGVSQSPRYKVTKRGQDVALRCDPISGHVSLYWYRQALGQGPEFLTYFNYEAQQDKSGLPNDRFSAERPEGSISTLTIQRTEQRDSAMYRCASSPSGGRADTQYFGPGTRLTVL.

The V call is TRBV10-2, the J call TRBJ2-1; possibly TRBD1 for D (8 bases). The CDR3 sequence is 13 residues long. V lost 1 base and J 15 bases, leaving 16 bases between the germline ends. Germline V CDR1 and CDR2: WSHSY, SAAADI. The CDR3 nucleotides are TGCGCCAGCAGTGAGTGGACAGGGACTATTCCGTTCTTC. Translation gives CASSEWTGTIPFF.

The V gene is TRBV11-3, the J gene TRBJ2-3, with 9 bases that match TRBD2. J was trimmed by 4 bases and V by 5 bases; bases with no gene match: 13. There are 17 residues in the CDR3. Germline assignment: CDR1 SGHNT and CDR2 YENEEA. The CDR3, as DNA: TGTGCCAGCAGCCCCCGGGTAGCGGGAGCCAGGGCAGATACGCAGTATTTT. Its protein is CASSPRVAGARADTQYF.

The rearrangement uses TRBV10-3 and TRBJ2-1; the D call may be TRBD1 or TRBD2 (5 bases each). The CDR3 consists of 14 residues. V was trimmed by 10 bases and J by 8 bases, leaving 21 bases between them. The germline V gene encodes CDR1 ENHRY and CDR2 SYGVKD. The CDR3 DNA follows: TGTGCCAGCCGGCTCGGGACCCCCGGCGATGAGCAGTTCTTC. Protein: CASRLGTPGDEQFF.